The clone carrying this T cell receptor (beta chain) was counted only a few times. One entry per CDR3 protein, called by TCRdb with MiXCR from the RT-PCR reads. The profile shows about 680,000 distinct CDR3 sequences, approximately 14% of them singletons. With 5 bases removed from V and 4 bases from J, the gap between germline ends came to 15 bases. Germline values: CDR1 DFQATT, CDR2 SNEGSKA (reference sequence). The CDR3 sequence is 14 residues long. The sample taken for sequencing was memory CD4+ T cells from blood. The receptor comes from a female donor in good health, serving as a healthy control. The J gene is TRBJ1-5, the V gene TRBV20-1; D ambiguous. CDR3 DNA: TGCAGTGCTGGGGTGGGCCAGAGTAATCAGCCCCAGCATTTT. It specifies CSAGVGQSNQPQHF.